A selection of T cell receptor beta chains follows, all from one sample in a study of T cell repertoires in cytomegalovirus infection. TCRdb fed the reads into MiXCR, producing one record per CDR3 protein. The sample records around 450,000 distinct CDR3 sequences, roughly 12% being singletons. The sample comprised PBMCs. These receptors came from a human donor in good health (CMV status not recorded). Some clones in this sample may be carry-over from other donors' samples. Each CDR3 is given with its conserved first and last residue. A D gene is named only where the DNA matches it firmly. Expanded clones are given a class, and other clones once, few, many or no size at all.

d_gene: NA
v_gene: TRBV18
j_gene: TRBJ2-5
abundance: many
CDR3aa: CASSPPLGGETQYF
CDR3nt: TGTGCCAGCTCACCACCATTAGGAGGCGAGACCCAGTACTTC

d_gene: TRBD2
v_gene: TRBV27
j_gene: TRBJ2-1
abundance: NA
CDR3aa: CASSHRSGGGNEQFF
CDR3nt: TGTGCCAGCAGTCATCGTAGCGGGGGGGGGAATGAGCAGTTCTTC

d_gene: NA
v_gene: TRBV29-1
j_gene: TRBJ2-7
abundance: many
CDR3aa: CSVGPDSRLVSIYEQYF
CDR3nt: TGCAGCGTTGGTCCCGACTCGAGACTAGTTTCAATCTACGAGCAGTACTTC

d_gene: TRBD2
v_gene: TRBV7-3
j_gene: TRBJ2-1
abundance: many
CDR3aa: CASSSASGTSGRNEQFF
CDR3nt: TGTGCCAGCAGCTCGGCCTCGGGGACTAGCGGGAGGAATGAGCAGTTCTTC

d_gene: TRBD2
v_gene: TRBV27
j_gene: TRBJ2-3
abundance: many
CDR3aa: CASSFLFTSDGTDTQYF
CDR3nt: TGTGCCAGCAGTTTTCTCTTCACTAGCGATGGCACAGATACGCAGTATTTT

d_gene: TRBD2
v_gene: TRBV7-3
j_gene: TRBJ2-5
abundance: many
CDR3aa: CASSDAGTSGKETQYF
CDR3nt: TGTGCCAGCAGCGATGCCGGGACTAGCGGGAAAGAGACCCAGTACTTC

d_gene: TRBD2
v_gene: TRBV19
j_gene: TRBJ2-7
abundance: NA
CDR3aa: CASSILTSGGDPGEQYF
CDR3nt: TGTGCCAGTAGTATTCTCACTAGCGGGGGGGACCCCGGCGAGCAGTACTTC

d_gene: NA
v_gene: TRBV7-9
j_gene: TRBJ2-1
abundance: NA
CDR3aa: CASSLLRELNEQFF
CDR3nt: TGTGCCAGCAGCTTACTGCGGGAACTCAATGAGCAGTTCTTC

d_gene: TRBD2
v_gene: TRBV19
j_gene: TRBJ2-1
abundance: few
CDR3aa: CASSRTASGSFNEQFF
CDR3nt: TGTGCCAGTAGTAGGACGGCTAGCGGGAGTTTCAATGAGCAGTTCTTC

d_gene: NA
v_gene: TRBV7-2
j_gene: TRBJ1-4
abundance: many
CDR3aa: CASSPHRQTTTNEKLFF
CDR3nt: TGTGCCAGCAGCCCCCATAGGCAGACCACAACTAATGAAAAACTGTTTTTT

d_gene: NA
v_gene: TRBV19
j_gene: TRBJ1-2
abundance: NA
CDR3aa: CASRLGIYGYTF
CDR3nt: TGTGCCAGTAGATTGGGGATTTATGGCTACACCTTC

d_gene: TRBD1
v_gene: TRBV3-1
j_gene: TRBJ1-2
abundance: few
CDR3aa: CASSLGTGKGYTF
CDR3nt: TGTGCCAGCAGCCTGGGGACAGGGAAAGGCTACACCTTC

d_gene: TRBD2
v_gene: TRBV28
j_gene: TRBJ2-1
abundance: many
CDR3aa: CASSRSAGVANEQFF
CDR3nt: TGTGCCAGCAGCAGGTCAGCGGGAGTCGCCAATGAGCAGTTCTTC

d_gene: TRBD1
v_gene: TRBV20-1
j_gene: TRBJ1-2
abundance: NA
CDR3aa: CSALMGQAANYGYTF
CDR3nt: TGCAGTGCTCTTATGGGACAGGCAGCTAACTATGGCTACACCTTC

d_gene: NA
v_gene: TRBV5-4
j_gene: TRBJ1-1
abundance: many
CDR3aa: CASSFGRDPSEAFF
CDR3nt: TGTGCCAGCAGCTTTGGCAGGGATCCTTCTGAAGCTTTCTTT

d_gene: NA
v_gene: TRBV14
j_gene: TRBJ2-1
abundance: many
CDR3aa: CASSQRPGEQFF
CDR3nt: TGTGCCAGCAGCCAACGTCCCGGTGAGCAGTTCTTC

d_gene: TRBD2
v_gene: TRBV18
j_gene: TRBJ2-1
abundance: few
CDR3aa: CASSPTPSSGRNNEQFF
CDR3nt: TGTGCCAGCTCACCAACTCCCTCCAGCGGGAGGAACAATGAGCAGTTCTTC

d_gene: TRBD2
v_gene: TRBV11-2
j_gene: TRBJ2-7
abundance: many
CDR3aa: CASSLAGLASSYEQYF
CDR3nt: TGTGCCAGCAGCTTAGCCGGACTAGCGAGCTCCTACGAGCAGTACTTC

d_gene: NA
v_gene: TRBV3-1
j_gene: TRBJ2-7
abundance: many
CDR3aa: CASSQGYEQYF
CDR3nt: TGTGCCAGCTCTCAGGGCTACGAGCAGTACTTC

d_gene: NA
v_gene: TRBV7-9
j_gene: TRBJ2-2
abundance: many
CDR3aa: CASSLDGSFSGELFF
CDR3nt: TGTGCCAGCAGCTTAGACGGGAGTTTTTCCGGGGAGCTGTTTTTT

d_gene: TRBD2
v_gene: TRBV3-1
j_gene: TRBJ2-7
abundance: NA
CDR3aa: CASSQERLAGYEQYF
CDR3nt: TGTGCCAGCAGCCAAGAAAGACTAGCCGGCTACGAGCAGTACTTC

d_gene: NA
v_gene: TRBV29-1
j_gene: TRBJ1-1
abundance: NA
CDR3aa: CSVGSGKAFF
CDR3nt: TGCAGCGTTGGATCAGGGAAAGCTTTCTTT

d_gene: NA
v_gene: TRBV7-3
j_gene: TRBJ2-6
abundance: many
CDR3aa: CASSLDSAGANVLTF
CDR3nt: TGTGCCAGCAGCCTAGACAGCGCTGGGGCCAACGTCCTGACTTTC

d_gene: NA
v_gene: TRBV6-6
j_gene: TRBJ2-3
abundance: many
CDR3aa: CASRTQDTQYF
CDR3nt: TGTGCCAGCAGAACTCAAGATACGCAGTATTTT

d_gene: TRBD2
v_gene: TRBV11-2
j_gene: TRBJ2-7
abundance: few
CDR3aa: CASSSTRGTSGSYEQYF
CDR3nt: TGTGCCAGCAGCTCAACCCGGGGGACTAGCGGATCCTACGAGCAGTACTTC

d_gene: NA
v_gene: TRBV3-1
j_gene: TRBJ1-1
abundance: few
CDR3aa: CASSQAAITEAFF
CDR3nt: TGTGCCAGCAGCCAAGCAGCGATCACTGAAGCTTTCTTT

d_gene: NA
v_gene: TRBV29-1
j_gene: TRBJ2-2
abundance: few
CDR3aa: CSVESGDRTTGELFF
CDR3nt: TGCAGCGTTGAAAGCGGAGACAGGACCACCGGGGAGCTGTTTTTT

d_gene: NA
v_gene: TRBV27
j_gene: TRBJ2-7
abundance: few
CDR3aa: CASSSEDSTSYEQYF
CDR3nt: TGTGCCAGCAGTTCTGAGGACTCGACCTCCTACGAGCAGTACTTC

d_gene: TRBD1
v_gene: TRBV19
j_gene: TRBJ1-2
abundance: many
CDR3aa: CASKSGQGYYGYTF
CDR3nt: TGTGCCAGTAAATCCGGACAGGGATACTATGGCTACACCTTC

d_gene: TRBD2
v_gene: TRBV9
j_gene: TRBJ2-7
abundance: NA
CDR3aa: CASSVGLAGPSYEQYF
CDR3nt: TGTGCCAGCAGCGTAGGGCTAGCGGGCCCCTCCTACGAGCAGTACTTC